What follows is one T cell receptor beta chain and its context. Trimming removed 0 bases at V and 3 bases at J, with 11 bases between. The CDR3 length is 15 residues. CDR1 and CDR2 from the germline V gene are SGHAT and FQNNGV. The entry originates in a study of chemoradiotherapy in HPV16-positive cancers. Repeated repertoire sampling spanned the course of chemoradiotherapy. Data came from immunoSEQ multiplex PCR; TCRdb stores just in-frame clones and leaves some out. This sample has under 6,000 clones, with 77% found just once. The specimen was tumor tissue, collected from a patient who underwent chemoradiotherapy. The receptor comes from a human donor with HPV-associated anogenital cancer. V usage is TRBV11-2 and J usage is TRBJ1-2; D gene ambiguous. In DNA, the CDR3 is TGTGCCAGCAGCTTAGATCTAAGAGGGCACTATGGCTACACCTTC. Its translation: CASSLDLRGHYGYTF.